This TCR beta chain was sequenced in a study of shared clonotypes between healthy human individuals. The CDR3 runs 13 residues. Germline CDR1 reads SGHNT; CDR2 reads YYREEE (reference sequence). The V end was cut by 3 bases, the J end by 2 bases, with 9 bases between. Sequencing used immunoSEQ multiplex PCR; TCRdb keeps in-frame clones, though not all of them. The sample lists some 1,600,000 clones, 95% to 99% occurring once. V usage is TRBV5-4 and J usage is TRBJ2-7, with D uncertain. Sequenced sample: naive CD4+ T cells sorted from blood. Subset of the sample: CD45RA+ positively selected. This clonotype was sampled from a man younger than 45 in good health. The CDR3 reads CASSSTTTYEQYF. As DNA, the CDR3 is TGTGCCAGCAGCTCGACCACTACCTACGAGCAGTACTTC.